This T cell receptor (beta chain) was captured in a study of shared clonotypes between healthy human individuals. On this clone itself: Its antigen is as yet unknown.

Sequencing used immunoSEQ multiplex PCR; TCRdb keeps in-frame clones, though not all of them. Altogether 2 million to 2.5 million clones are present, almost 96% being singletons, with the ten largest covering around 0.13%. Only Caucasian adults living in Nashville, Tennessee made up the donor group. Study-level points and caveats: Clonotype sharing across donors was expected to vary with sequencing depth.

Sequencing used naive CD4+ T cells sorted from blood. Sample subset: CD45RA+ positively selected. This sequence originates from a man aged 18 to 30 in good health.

This CDR3 is CASSWGQPNTGELFF. The CDR3 DNA reads as TGCGCCAGCAGTTGGGGACAACCGAACACCGGGGAGCTGTTTTTT. This chain uses TRBV10-2 with TRBJ2-2; D possibly corresponds to TRBD1 (6 bases). Germline CDR1 and CDR2: WSHSY and SAAADI. CDR3 size: 15 residues. V was clipped by 5 bases and J by 0 bases, with 10 bases between them.